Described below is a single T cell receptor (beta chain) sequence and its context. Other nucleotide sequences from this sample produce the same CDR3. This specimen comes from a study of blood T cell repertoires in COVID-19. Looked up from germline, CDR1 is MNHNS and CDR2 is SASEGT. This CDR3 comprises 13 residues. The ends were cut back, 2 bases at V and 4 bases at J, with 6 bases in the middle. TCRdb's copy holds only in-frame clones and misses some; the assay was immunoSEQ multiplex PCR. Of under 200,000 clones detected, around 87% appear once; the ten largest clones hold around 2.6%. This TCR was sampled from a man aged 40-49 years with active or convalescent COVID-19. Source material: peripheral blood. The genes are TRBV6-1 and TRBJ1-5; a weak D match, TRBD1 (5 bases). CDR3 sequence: CASSERGNQPQHF. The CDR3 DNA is TGTGCCAGCAGTGAAAGGGGAAATCAGCCCCAGCATTTT.